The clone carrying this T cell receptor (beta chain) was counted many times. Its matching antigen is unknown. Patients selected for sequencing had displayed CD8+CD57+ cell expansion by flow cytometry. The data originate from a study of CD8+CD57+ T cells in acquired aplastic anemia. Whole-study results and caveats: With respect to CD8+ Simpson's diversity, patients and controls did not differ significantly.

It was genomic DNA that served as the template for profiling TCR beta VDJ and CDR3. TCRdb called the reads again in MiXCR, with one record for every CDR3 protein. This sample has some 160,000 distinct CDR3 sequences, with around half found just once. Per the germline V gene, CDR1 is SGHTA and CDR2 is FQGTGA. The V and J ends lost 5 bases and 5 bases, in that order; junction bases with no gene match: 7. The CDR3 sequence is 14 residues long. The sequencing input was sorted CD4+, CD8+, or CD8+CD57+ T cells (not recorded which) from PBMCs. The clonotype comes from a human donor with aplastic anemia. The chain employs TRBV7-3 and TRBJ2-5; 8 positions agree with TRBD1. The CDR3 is CASSRQGRGETQYF. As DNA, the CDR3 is TGTGCCAGCAGCCGACAGGGGCGAGGCGAGACCCAGTACTTC.